The 15 T cell receptor beta chains given below trace back to one sample, sequenced in a study of shared clonotypes between healthy human individuals. The naive CD8 subset, CD45RO-negative cells positively selected for CCR7, excluded terminally differentiated effector memory CD45RA+ cells. The protocol was immunoSEQ multiplex PCR, while the TCRdb copy is restricted to in-frame clones and leaves out a portion. In the table there are some 800,000 clones, 92% of which are singletons. The source material was naive CD8+ T cells sorted from blood. These receptors came from a man under 40 in good health.

This clone has just one count. V usage is TRBV19 and J usage is TRBJ2-7; 9 nucleotides align to TRBD2. Germline-derived CDR1 and CDR2 are LNHDA and SQIVND (reference sequence). V shed 5 bases and J 3 bases; nucleotides not matched to a gene: 14. CDR3 size: 17 residues. The CDR3 sequence: CASSSPMAGGPGYEQYF. As DNA, the CDR3 is TGTGCCAGTAGTTCCCCTATGGCGGGAGGGCCGGGCTACGAGCAGTACTTC.

The chain is built from TRBV21-1 and TRBJ2-7; the table's D call, TRBD1, was not checked against the DNA. TRBV21-1 is a pseudogene. The CDR3 has 16 residues. The CDR3 sequence: CASSPPNTGPPYEQYF. CDR3 sequence (DNA): TGTGCCAGCAGCCCCCCCAATACAGGGCCCCCCTACGAGCAGTACTTC.

The V call is TRBV7-9, the J call TRBJ2-3; TRBD2 agrees at 9 bases. This CDR3 comprises 18 residues. Per the germline V gene, CDR1 is SEHNR and CDR2 is FQNEAQ (reference sequence). The V gene end was trimmed by 2 bases and the J gene end by 2 bases; junction bases not matched to a gene: 11. The CDR3 reads CASSLLTFSGRNTDTQYF. The CDR3 DNA sequence: TGTGCCAGCAGCTTACTCACCTTTAGCGGGAGAAACACAGATACGCAGTATTTT.

CDR3 loop: CASSQDYRVSGKAFF. The CDR3 nucleotides are TGTGCCAGCAGCCAGGACTACAGGGTTAGTGGAAAAGCTTTCTTT. The V and J genes are TRBV4-2 and TRBJ1-1, with TRBD1 as a possible D gene (6 bases). Deletions cut 3 bases from V and 9 bases from J, with 20 bases between. The germline V gene has CDR1 LGHNA and CDR2 YNFKEQ. CDR3 size: 15 residues.

The V gene is TRBV5-8, the J gene TRBJ2-7; D is ambiguous. Germline V lookup: CDR1 SGHTS, CDR2 YDEGEE. The length of the CDR3 is 15 residues. Trimming removed 4 bases from V and 2 bases from J, with 16 bases in between. The CDR3: CASSPPGRRTYEQYF. The CDR3 nucleotides read TGTGCCAGCAGCCCTCCGGGCAGGCGGACCTACGAGCAGTACTTC.

On this clone: A read error may produce the germline difference seen at one junction end. The V gene is TRBV30, the J gene TRBJ2-3, with 9 nucleotides matching TRBD2. The CDR3 is 14 amino acids. Per the germline V gene, CDR1 is GTSNPN and CDR2 is SVGIG (reference sequence). CDR3 nucleotide sequence: TGTGCCTGGAGCGCCGGGACTAGCACCGATACGCAGTATTTT. It specifies CAWSAGTSTDTQYF.

J is TRBJ2-7 and V is TRBV29-1; 9 bases fit TRBD2. This CDR3 has 13 amino acids. Germline V gene lookup returns CDR1 SQVTM and CDR2 ANQGSEA. V shed 3 bases and J 6 bases; nucleotides not matched to a gene: 6. The CDR3 DNA reads as TGCAGCGTTGAGCTCCTGACTAGCGGCGAGCAGTACTTC. It yields the protein CSVELLTSGEQYF.

This clone was picked up one time. The rearrangement joins TRBV15 to TRBJ2-1; D ambiguous. V lost 0 bases and J lost 10, with 13 bases in between. This CDR3 region has 14 residues. Looked up from germline, CDR1 is LNHNV and CDR2 is YYDKDF (reference sequence). This CDR3 reads CATSRDMSLEEQFF. The CDR3 DNA reads TGTGCCACCAGCAGAGATATGAGCTTAGAGGAGCAGTTCTTC.

The rearrangement joins TRBV11-2 to TRBJ2-1, with 9 bases that match TRBD1. Germline V gene sequence: CDR1 SGHAT, CDR2 FQNNGV. The CDR3 runs 14 residues. The V segment lost 5 bases and the J segment 6 bases; nucleotides outside the gene matches: 5. DNA for the CDR3: TGTGCCAGCAGCACCGGGACAGGGTCCAATGAGCAGTTCTTC. Residues: CASSTGTGSNEQFF.

The CDR3 DNA is TGTGCCAGCAGTTTACGGGCAGGCGCCTTGACCCAGTACTTC. Amino acids: CASSLRAGALTQYF. This sequence joins TRBV28 and TRBJ2-5; D is ambiguous. The CDR3 loop spans 14 amino acids. Germline V gene data show CDR1 as MDHEN and CDR2 as SYDVKM. The V end was cut by 2 bases, the J end by 7 bases, with 14 bases between.

The V call is TRBV5-4, the J call TRBJ2-7; 9 positions match TRBD2. Per germline, CDR1 SGHNT and CDR2 YYREEE (reference sequence). V was pared by 4 bases and J by 2 bases, with 7 bases of the junction left unmatched. The CDR3 runs to 15 residues. CDR3 residues: CASSLGRGGTYEQYF. In DNA, the CDR3 is TGTGCCAGCAGCCTTGGGCGGGGGGGCACCTACGAGCAGTACTTC.

This clone was seen just once. The rearrangement links TRBV5-6 to TRBJ2-7; 8 bases line up with TRBD1. This CDR3 has 14 amino acids. The germline V gene has CDR1 SGHDT and CDR2 YYEEEE. The trim removed 6 bases at V and 4 bases at J, leaving 9 bases unmatched. As DNA, the CDR3 is TGTGCCAGCACATCCGGGACAGGACTATACGAGCAGTACTTC. Protein sequence: CASTSGTGLYEQYF. The full variable domain, rest sourced from reference TRBV5-6 and TRBJ2-7, is DAGVTQSPTHLIKTRGQQVTLRCSPKSGHDTVSWYQQALGQGPQFIFQYYEEEERQRGNFPDRFSGHQFPNYSSELNVNALLLGDSALYLCASTSGTGLYEQYFGPGTRLTVT.

In DNA, the CDR3 is TGTGCCAGTAGTACCTACGGACAGAACCTGAACACTGAAGCTTTCTTT. Translated, it gives CASSTYGQNLNTEAFF. V usage is TRBV19 and J usage is TRBJ1-1; possibly TRBD1 for D (6 bases). From germline, CDR1 is LNHDA and CDR2 SQIVND (reference sequence). Trimming cost V 4 bases and J 0 bases, with 15 bases left between them. This CDR3 has 16 amino acids. Drawing the rest from reference TRBV19 and TRBJ1-1, the complete variable domain is DGGITQSPKYLFRKEGQNVTLSCEQNLNHDAMYWYRQDPGQGLRLIYYSQIVNDFQKGDIAEGYSVSREKKESFPLTVTSAQKNPTAFYLCASSTYGQNLNTEAFFGQGTRLTVV.

The chain employs TRBV13 and TRBJ2-5; D is perhaps TRBD1 (6 bases). The germline V and J ends were trimmed by 1 base and 9 bases, with 12 bases remaining between them. From germline, CDR1 is PRHDT and CDR2 FYEKMQ (reference sequence). The CDR3 extends over 13 amino acids. Here the CDR3 reads CASSLVLEGAQYF. The CDR3 nucleotides are TGTGCCAGCAGCTTAGTCCTAGAGGGGGCCCAGTACTTC. The full variable domain, rest sourced from reference TRBV13 and TRBJ2-5, is AAGVIQSPRHLIKEKRETATLKCYPIPRHDTVYWYQQGPGQDPQFLISFYEKMQSDKGSIPDRFSAQQFSDYHSELNMSSLELGDSALYFCASSLVLEGAQYFGPGTRLLVL.

This clone was observed once. The V gene is TRBV27, the J gene TRBJ2-7; D is ambiguous. From germline, CDR1 is MNHEY and CDR2 SMNVEV (reference sequence). V lost 2 bases, J lost 3 bases, and 11 bases lay in between. The CDR3 sequence is 14 residues long. The CDR3 is CASSLKRWGYEQYF. CDR3 sequence (DNA): TGTGCCAGCAGTTTAAAAAGGTGGGGCTACGAGCAGTACTTC.